One and the same sample provided the 19 T cell receptor beta chains below, sequenced in a study of control samples from healthy donors and cancer patients. Libraries were prepared by immunoSEQ multiplex PCR; TCRdb keeps only in-frame clonotypes and omits some of them. The sample carries 79,000 or so clones, around 90% recorded once. Sequenced material: PBMCs. These receptors came from a woman between 50 and 59 years old with colorectal cancer.

This clone has more than one count but fewer than ten. This chain uses TRBV18 with TRBJ2-5, with no clear D. V dropped 8 bases and J dropped 1 base, with 11 bases sitting between them. Germline CDR1 KGHSH, CDR2 LQKENI. CDR3 length: 13 residues. CDR3 sequence reads: CASTPHRQETQYF. CDR3 in DNA: TGTGCCAGCACCCCACATCGCCAAGAGACCCAGTACTTC. The full variable domain, with the rest looked up from reference TRBV18 and TRBJ2-5, is NAGVMQNPRHLVRRRGQEARLRCSPMKGHSHVYWYRQLPEEGLKFMVYLQKENIIDESGMPKERFSAEFPKEGPSILRIQQVVRGDSAAYFCASTPHRQETQYFGPGTRLLVL.

The V and J genes are TRBV19 and TRBJ2-2, with TRBD1 identical over 7 bases. Trimming cost V 2 bases and J 6 bases; bases outside gene matches: 9. Germline CDR1 is LNHDA and CDR2 is SQIVND (reference sequence). This CDR3 spans 16 amino acids. The CDR3 coding sequence is TGTGCCAGTAGTATACGACAGGGATCTAATTCCGGGGAGCTGTTTTTT. The encoded protein is CASSIRQGSNSGELFF.

The V call is TRBV6-2 or TRBV6-3, the J call TRBJ2-6; 9 bases map to TRBD2. The CDR3 sequence is 16 residues long. Per germline, CDR1 MNHEY and CDR2 SVGEGT. V gave up 2 bases and J gave up 4 bases; unmatched junction bases: 3. The CDR3 DNA reads TGTGCCAGCAGTTACGGCGGGGGGGGAGGGGCCAACGTCCTGACTTTC. Translation gives CASSYGGGGGANVLTF.

The chain is built from TRBV4-2 and TRBJ2-1, with TRBD1 identical over 9 bases. The junction had 1 base not matched to a gene; V was cut back by 0 bases and J by 4 bases. From germline, CDR1 is LGHNA and CDR2 YNFKEQ. CDR3 size: 15 residues. The CDR3, as DNA: TGTGCCAGCAGCCAAGAGGGGACAGGGTACAATGAGCAGTTCTTC. This encodes CASSQEGTGYNEQFF.

The chain joins TRBV6-2 or TRBV6-3 to TRBJ1-6, with D possibly matching TRBD1 (6 bases). Germline lookup yields CDR1 MNHEY and CDR2 SVGEGT. The CDR3 spans 18 residues. V was shortened by 6 bases and J by 1 base, with 19 bases between the two germline ends. The CDR3 nucleotides read TGTGCCAGCAGCCCTACGGGGGGCGGGGGGTCCTATAATTCACCCCTCCACTTT. This gives the protein CASSPTGGGGSYNSPLHF.

J is TRBJ2-5 and V is TRBV2, with a tentative D call TRBD1 (6 bases). The CDR3 totals 14 residues. Germline V gene data show CDR1 as SNHLY and CDR2 as FYNNEI. V was shortened by 8 bases and J by 4 bases, with 17 bases between the two germline ends. The CDR3 DNA reads TGTGCCAGCCGGGGACGAGGGGGTACAGAGACCCAGTACTTC. This sequence encodes CASRGRGGTETQYF. Based on the CDR3 plus reference TRBV2 and TRBJ2-5, the full variable domain is EPEVTQTPSHQVTQMGQEVILRCVPISNHLYFYWYRQILGQKVEFLVSFYNNEISEKSEIFDDQFSVERPDGSNFTLKIRSTKLEDSAMYFCASRGRGGTETQYFGPGTRLLVL.

This chain joins TRBV7-9 and TRBJ1-6; 12 nucleotides align to TRBD1. V was pared by 4 bases and J by 10 bases, with 8 bases of the junction left unmatched. The germline gives CDR1 SEHNR, CDR2 FQNEAQ (reference sequence). The CDR3 totals 16 residues. The chain's CDR3 is CASSSAGTGGRSPLHF. The CDR3 DNA reads TGTGCCAGCAGCTCCGCCGGGACAGGGGGCAGATCACCCCTCCACTTT.

J is TRBJ2-2 and V is TRBV6-5, with TRBD2 as a possible D gene (6 bases). Deletions cut 4 bases from V and 6 bases from J, with 12 bases between. Looked up from germline, CDR1 is MNHEY and CDR2 is SVGAGI. The CDR3 extends over 14 amino acids. Written as DNA, the CDR3 is TGTGCCAGCAGTTCTGGGGAGGTGGCCGGGGAGCTGTTTTTT. Its protein product is CASSSGEVAGELFF.

The rearrangement uses TRBV5-6 and TRBJ1-1; weak D call: TRBD1 (5 bases). This CDR3 region has 13 residues. V was cut by 4 bases and J by 7 bases, with 14 bases left in between. Germline CDR1 and CDR2: SGHDT and YYEEEE. CDR3 sequence (DNA): TGTGCCAGCAGCATACAGGTTTCAGGTGAAGCTTTCTTT. This gives the protein CASSIQVSGEAFF.

The chain is built from TRBV19 and TRBJ2-2, with D hard to call. CDR1 is LNHDA, CDR2 SQIVND, per germline (reference sequence). V was pared by 3 bases and J by 1 base, with 6 bases between. This CDR3 region has 14 residues. The DNA of the CDR3 is TGTGCCAGTAGTATCCTCAGGAACACCGGGGAGCTGTTTTTT. Amino acid sequence: CASSILRNTGELFF.

V gene TRBV7-3 combines with J gene TRBJ2-2, with D unclear. Per the germline V gene, CDR1 is SGHTA and CDR2 is FQGTGA. V dropped 5 bases and J dropped 3 bases, with 10 bases sitting between them. The CDR3 covers 14 residues. The CDR3 loop reads CASSPRLDTGELFF. For the CDR3, the DNA is TGTGCCAGCAGCCCAAGGTTGGACACCGGGGAGCTGTTTTTT.

The rearrangement links TRBV6-5 to TRBJ1-6, with 7 bases fitting TRBD1. CDR1 MNHEY and CDR2 SVGAGI come from the germline V gene. The CDR3 totals 16 residues. The J segment lost 10 bases and the V segment lost 2 bases, leaving 11 bases of the junction unmatched. The CDR3 is CASSYRGQAKGSPLHF. CDR3 nucleotides: TGTGCCAGCAGTTACCGAGGACAGGCGAAGGGGTCACCCCTCCACTTT.

CDR3 sequence (DNA): TGTGCCAGCAGGGAACAGGGGGCGGTTTGGACTGAAGCTTTCTTT. It codes for CASREQGAVWTEAFF. The rearrangement joins TRBV11-1 to TRBJ1-1; 9 bases are shared with TRBD1. From germline, CDR1 is SGHAT and CDR2 FQDESV (reference sequence). The V segment lost 6 bases and the J segment 5 bases; nucleotides outside the gene matches: 10. This CDR3 spans 15 amino acids.

This clone was found once. At the DNA level, this CDR3 is encoded by other sequences in the same sample as well. This sequence joins TRBV19 and TRBJ1-5; weak D call: TRBD1 (6 bases). This CDR3 comprises 15 residues. Looked up from germline, CDR1 is LNHDA and CDR2 is SQIVND (reference sequence). With 3 bases removed from V and 1 base from J, the gap between germline ends came to 10 bases. The CDR3 coding sequence is TGTGCCAGTAGTATTCCGGGGGCAAGCAATCAGCCCCAGCATTTT. Translating gives CASSIPGASNQPQHF.

The rearrangement links TRBV30 to TRBJ2-1; 7 nucleotides align to TRBD2. CDR3 length: 16 residues. CDR1 is GTSNPN and CDR2 is SVGIG in the germline V gene (reference sequence). V shed 0 bases, J shed 0 bases, and the junction held 5 bases outside the gene matches. CDR3 sequence (DNA): TGTGCCTGGAGTGTACGTCGGGACTACTCCTACAATGAGCAGTTCTTC. It specifies CAWSVRRDYSYNEQFF.

The chain recombines TRBV7-2 with TRBJ1-2; unclear D gene. CDR3 length: 13 amino acids. Germline loops: CDR1 SGHTA, CDR2 FQGNSA. Trimming left V 2 bases short and J 8 bases short, with 12 bases between. CDR3: CASSLPGLVGYTF. The CDR3 nucleotides read TGTGCCAGCAGCTTACCCGGGCTGGTGGGCTACACCTTC.

The rearrangement links TRBV6-5 to TRBJ1-2; tentatively, D is TRBD1 (5 bases). CDR1 and CDR2 from the germline V gene are MNHEY and SVGAGI. The V gene lost 0 bases and the J gene lost 0 bases, with 8 bases spanning the gap. This CDR3 spans 15 amino acids. For the CDR3, the DNA is TGTGCCAGCAGTTACTCGAGGGACCCTAACTATGGCTACACCTTC. Its translation: CASSYSRDPNYGYTF.

J is TRBJ1-6 and V is TRBV5-5, with TRBD1 as a possible D gene (5 bases). The CDR3 contains 14 residues. The V end lost 1 base, the J end lost 10 bases, and 12 bases lay between the germline ends. The germline gives CDR1 SGHKS, CDR2 YYEKEE (reference sequence). The CDR3 reads CASSLSLGVSPLHF. The CDR3 DNA is TGTGCCAGCAGCTTGTCGTTGGGGGTCTCACCCCTCCACTTT.

The chain has TRBV6-1 and TRBJ2-7, with TRBD1 matching over 8 bases. The CDR3 is 16 amino acids. Germline V CDR1 and CDR2: MNHNS, SASEGT. V was pared by 4 bases and J by 0 bases, with 8 bases of the junction left unmatched. The CDR3 loop is CASSVWKTGASYEQYV. In DNA, the CDR3 is TGTGCCAGCAGTGTCTGGAAGACAGGGGCCTCCTACGAGCAGTACGTC.